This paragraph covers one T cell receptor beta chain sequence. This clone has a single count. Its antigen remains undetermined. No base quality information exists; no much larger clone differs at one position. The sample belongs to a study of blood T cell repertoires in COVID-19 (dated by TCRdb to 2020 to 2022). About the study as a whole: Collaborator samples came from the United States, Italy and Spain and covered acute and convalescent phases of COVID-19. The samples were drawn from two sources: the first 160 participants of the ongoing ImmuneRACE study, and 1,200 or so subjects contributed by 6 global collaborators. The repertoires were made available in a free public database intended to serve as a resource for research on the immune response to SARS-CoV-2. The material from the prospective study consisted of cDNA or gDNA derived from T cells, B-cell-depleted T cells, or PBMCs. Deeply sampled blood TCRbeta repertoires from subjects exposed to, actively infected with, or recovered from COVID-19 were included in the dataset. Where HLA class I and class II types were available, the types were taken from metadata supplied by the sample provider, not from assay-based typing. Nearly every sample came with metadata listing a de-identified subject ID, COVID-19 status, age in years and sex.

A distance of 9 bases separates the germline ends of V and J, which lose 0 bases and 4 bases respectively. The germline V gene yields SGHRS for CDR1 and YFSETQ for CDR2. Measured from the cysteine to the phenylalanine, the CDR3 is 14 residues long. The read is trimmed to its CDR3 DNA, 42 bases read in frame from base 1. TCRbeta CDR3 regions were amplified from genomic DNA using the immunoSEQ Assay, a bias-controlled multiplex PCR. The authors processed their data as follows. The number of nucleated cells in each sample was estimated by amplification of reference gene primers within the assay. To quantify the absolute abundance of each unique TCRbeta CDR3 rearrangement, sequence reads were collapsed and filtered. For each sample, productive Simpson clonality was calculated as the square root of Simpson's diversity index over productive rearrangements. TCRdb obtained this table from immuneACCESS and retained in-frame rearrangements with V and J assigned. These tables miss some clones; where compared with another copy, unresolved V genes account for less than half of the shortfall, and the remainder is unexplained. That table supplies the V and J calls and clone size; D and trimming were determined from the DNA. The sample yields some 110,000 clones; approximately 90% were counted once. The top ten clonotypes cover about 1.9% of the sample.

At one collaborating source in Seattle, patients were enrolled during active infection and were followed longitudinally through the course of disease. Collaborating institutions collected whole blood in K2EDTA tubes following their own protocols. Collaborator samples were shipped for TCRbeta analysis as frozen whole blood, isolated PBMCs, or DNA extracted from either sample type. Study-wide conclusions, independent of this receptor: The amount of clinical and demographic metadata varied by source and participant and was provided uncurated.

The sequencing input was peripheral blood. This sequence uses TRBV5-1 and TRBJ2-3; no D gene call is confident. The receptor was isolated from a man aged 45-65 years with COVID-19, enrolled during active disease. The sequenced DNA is TGCGCCAGCAGCTTGGAACCCGGTGCAGATACGCAGTATTTT. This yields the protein CASSLEPGADTQYF.